Listed below are T cell receptor beta chains from one sample, sequenced in a study of cytomegalovirus exposure and HLA in healthy donors. Repertoires were generated with immunoSEQ multiplex PCR, while TCRdb's copy carries only in-frame clones and drops some. The sample shows 95,000 to 150,000 clones, around 74% of them seen only once. Input material: PBMCs. These receptors were taken from a man aged 60 to 69 in good health and CMV-seropositive. The CDR3 runs from the conserved cysteine through the conserved F or W. The order of the fields is clone size, J gene, D gene, V gene, CDR3 DNA, CDR3 protein. D genes are given only for firm matches. Part of the rows lack a size; the others show once, few, many or a class for expanded clones.

- | TRBJ1-1 | TRBD1 | TRBV2 | TGTGCCAGCAGGCGGGAGACAGGGGGCAACACTGAAGCTTTCTTT | CASRRETGGNTEAFF
- | TRBJ1-1 | - | TRBV10-2 | TGCGCCAGCAATGGGGGCTCGAACACTGAAGCTTTCTTT | CASNGGSNTEAFF
- | TRBJ2-2 | TRBD2 | TRBV4-3 | TGCGCCAGCAGCCAGCAGACTAGCGGGACGAACACCGGGGAGCTGTTTTTT | CASSQQTSGTNTGELFF
- | TRBJ2-4 | - | TRBV20-1 | TGCAGTGCTCAGGAAAACATTCAGTACTTC | CSAQENIQYF
- | TRBJ2-1 | TRBD2 | TRBV19 | TGTGCCAGTAGTATAGTTGGCGGGGGACTAGACTACAATGAGCAGTTCTTC | CASSIVGGGLDYNEQFF
- | TRBJ1-5 | - | TRBV9 | TGTGCCAGCAGCGTAGGATGGGGAGGCAATCAGCCCCAGCATTTT | CASSVGWGGNQPQHF
once | TRBJ2-3 | TRBD1 | TRBV9 | TGTGCCAGCAGCGGTTGGGACAGGGGCACAGATACGCAGTATTTT | CASSGWDRGTDTQYF
- | TRBJ1-2 | - | TRBV5-1 | TGCGCCAGCAGCTTGGCGGCAGGGGAGAATGGCTACACCTTC | CASSLAAGENGYTF
- | TRBJ1-3 | TRBD1 | TRBV11-2 | TGTGCCAGCAGCTCAGACAGGGGGAACACCATATATTTT | CASSSDRGNTIYF
- | TRBJ2-5 | TRBD2 | TRBV28 | TGTGCCAGCAGTGAGCGGGAGAACACCCAGTACTTC | CASSERENTQYF
- | TRBJ1-5 | - | TRBV27 | TGTGCCAGCAGCAAGAACCCAGGGGGCAATCAGCCCCAGCATTTT | CASSKNPGGNQPQHF
- | TRBJ2-2 | - | TRBV7-8 | TGTGCCAGCAGCTTACTGGACAGCACCGGGGAGCTGTTTTTT | CASSLLDSTGELFF
- | TRBJ2-3 | - | TRBV15 | TGTGCCACCAGCAGAGGGGGCAGCACAGATACGCAGTATTTT | CATSRGGSTDTQYF
- | TRBJ1-1 | - | TRBV7-8 | TGTGCCAGCAACTGGGAGAGAATGAACACTGAAGCTTTCTTT | CASNWERMNTEAFF
- | TRBJ1-5 | TRBD1 | TRBV28 | TGTGCCAGCATACCTGGGACAGGGGATAATCAGCCCCAGCATTTT | CASIPGTGDNQPQHF
- | TRBJ1-5 | - | TRBV19 | TGTGCCAGTAGCCCACAGGATCTTAATCAGCCCCAGCATTTT | CASSPQDLNQPQHF
- | TRBJ1-5 | TRBD1 | TRBV30 | TGTGCCTGGAGAAAAAAAGGGACAGGGAGCAATCAGCCCCAGCATTTT | CAWRKKGTGSNQPQHF